This paragraph covers one TCR beta chain sequence. Its target is not known. Germline loops: CDR1 MNHEY, CDR2 SVGAGI. V shed 0 bases and J shed 0 bases, with 11 bases lying between them. The length of the CDR3 is 17 residues. The data were taken from a study of T cell repertoires in cytomegalovirus infection. Study in general: CMV epitopes used comprised recently identified HLA-C-restricted ones and well-studied HLA-B-restricted ones.

The study's findings and limits: Carriers of CMV plus the relevant HLA were identified by cumulative public TCR beta family frequency.

TCRdb re-called the reads through MiXCR, storing one row per CDR3 protein. The data hold approximately 990,000 distinct CDR3 sequences, with roughly a third observed a single time. The gene calls are TRBV6-5 and TRBJ1-4, with D maybe TRBD1 (6 bases). The sample in question was cultured CD8+ T cells from PBMCs, obtained from culture after CMV antigen stimulation. This sequence was found in a human donor in good health (CMV status not recorded). Some clones in this sample may be carry-over from other donors' samples. The CDR3 region has the DNA TGTGCCAGCAGTTACTCGGGGACACATGCAACTAATGAAAAACTGTTTTTT. Its protein product is CASSYSGTHATNEKLFF.